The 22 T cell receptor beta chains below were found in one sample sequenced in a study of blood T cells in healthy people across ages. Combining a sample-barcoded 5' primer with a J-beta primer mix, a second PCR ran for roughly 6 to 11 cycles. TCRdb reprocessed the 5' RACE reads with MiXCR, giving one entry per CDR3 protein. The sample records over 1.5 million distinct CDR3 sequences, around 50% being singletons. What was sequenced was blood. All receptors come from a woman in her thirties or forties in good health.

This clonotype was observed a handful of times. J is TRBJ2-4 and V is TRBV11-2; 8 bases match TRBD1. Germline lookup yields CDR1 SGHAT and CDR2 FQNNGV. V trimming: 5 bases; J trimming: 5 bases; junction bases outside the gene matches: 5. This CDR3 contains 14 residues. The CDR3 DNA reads TGTGCCAGCAGCCCAGGGGGCACTGAAAACATTCAGTACTTC. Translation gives CASSPGGTENIQYF. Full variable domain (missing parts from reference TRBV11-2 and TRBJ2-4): EAGVAQSPRYKIIEKRQSVAFWCNPISGHATLYWYQQILGQGPKLLIQFQNNGVVDDSQLPKDRFSAERLKGVDSTLKIQPAKLEDSAVYLCASSPGGTENIQYFGAGTRLSVL.

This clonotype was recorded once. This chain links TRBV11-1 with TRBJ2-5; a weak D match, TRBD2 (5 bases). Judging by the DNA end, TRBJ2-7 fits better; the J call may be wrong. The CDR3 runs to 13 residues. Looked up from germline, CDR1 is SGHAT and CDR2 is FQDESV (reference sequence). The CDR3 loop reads CASRRSIEGEQYF. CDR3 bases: TGTGCCAGCAGACGTAGCATAGAGGGCGAGCAGTACTTC.

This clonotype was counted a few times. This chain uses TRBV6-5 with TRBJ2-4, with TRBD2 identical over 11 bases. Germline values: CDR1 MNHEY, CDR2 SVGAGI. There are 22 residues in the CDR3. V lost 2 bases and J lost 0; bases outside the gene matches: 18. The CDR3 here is CASSYQGGTGTSGAGAKNIQYF. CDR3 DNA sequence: TGTGCCAGCAGTTACCAGGGAGGGACCGGGACTAGCGGAGCGGGAGCCAAAAACATTCAGTACTTC.

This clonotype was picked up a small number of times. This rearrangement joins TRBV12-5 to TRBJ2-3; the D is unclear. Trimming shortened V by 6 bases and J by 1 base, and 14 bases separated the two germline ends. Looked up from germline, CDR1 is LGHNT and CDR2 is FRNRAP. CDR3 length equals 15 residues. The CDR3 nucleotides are TGTGCTAGTGGCACCCAGGTGGGCGGCACAGATACGCAGTATTTT. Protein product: CASGTQVGGTDTQYF.

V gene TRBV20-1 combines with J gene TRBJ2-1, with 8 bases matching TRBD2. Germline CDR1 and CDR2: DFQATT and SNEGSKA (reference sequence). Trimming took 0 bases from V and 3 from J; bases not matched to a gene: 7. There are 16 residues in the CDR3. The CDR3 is CSARDRVLADYNEQFF. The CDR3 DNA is TGCAGTGCTAGAGATCGGGTACTAGCGGACTACAATGAGCAGTTCTTC.

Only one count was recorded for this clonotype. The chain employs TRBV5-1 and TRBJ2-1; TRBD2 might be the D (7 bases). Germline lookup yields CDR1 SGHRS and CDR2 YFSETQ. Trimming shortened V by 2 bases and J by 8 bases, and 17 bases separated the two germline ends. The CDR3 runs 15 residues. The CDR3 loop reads CASSFSLTGGDEQFF. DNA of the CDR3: TGCGCCAGCAGCTTCAGTCTGACGGGGGGCGATGAGCAGTTCTTC.

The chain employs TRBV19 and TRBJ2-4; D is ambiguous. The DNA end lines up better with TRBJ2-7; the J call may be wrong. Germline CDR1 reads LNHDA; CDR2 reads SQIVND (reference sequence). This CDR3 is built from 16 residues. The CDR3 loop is CASSIVVHASSYEQYF. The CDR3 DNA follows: TGTGCCAGTAGTATAGTAGTACATGCAAGCAGCTACGAGCAGTACTTC.

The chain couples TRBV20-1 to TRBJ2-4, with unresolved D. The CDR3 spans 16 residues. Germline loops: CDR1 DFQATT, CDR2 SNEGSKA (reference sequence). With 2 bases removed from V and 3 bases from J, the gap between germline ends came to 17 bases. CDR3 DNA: TGCAGTGCTAGAATCCCGGACCCCTCCCTCAAAAACATTCAGTACTTC. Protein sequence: CSARIPDPSLKNIQYF.

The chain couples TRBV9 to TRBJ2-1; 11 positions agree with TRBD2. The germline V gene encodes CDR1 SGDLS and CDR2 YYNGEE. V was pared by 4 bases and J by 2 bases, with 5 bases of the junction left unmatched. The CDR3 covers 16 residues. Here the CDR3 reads CASSSSGGITYNEQFF. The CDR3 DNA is TGTGCCAGCAGCTCTAGCGGGGGGATAACCTACAATGAGCAGTTCTTC.

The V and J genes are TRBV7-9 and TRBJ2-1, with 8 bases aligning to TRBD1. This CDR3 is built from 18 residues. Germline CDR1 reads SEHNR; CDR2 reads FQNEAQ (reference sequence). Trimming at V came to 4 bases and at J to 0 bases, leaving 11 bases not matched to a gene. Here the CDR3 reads CASSSRGQASSSYNEQFF. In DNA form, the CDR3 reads TGTGCCAGCAGCTCCCGGGGACAGGCTTCCAGCTCCTACAATGAGCAGTTCTTC.

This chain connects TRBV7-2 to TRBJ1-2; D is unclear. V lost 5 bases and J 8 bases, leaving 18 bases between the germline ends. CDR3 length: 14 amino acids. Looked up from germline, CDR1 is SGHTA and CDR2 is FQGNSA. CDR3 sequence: CASSPGPYMGGYTF. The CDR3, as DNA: TGTGCCAGCAGCCCGGGCCCCTATATGGGGGGCTACACCTTC.

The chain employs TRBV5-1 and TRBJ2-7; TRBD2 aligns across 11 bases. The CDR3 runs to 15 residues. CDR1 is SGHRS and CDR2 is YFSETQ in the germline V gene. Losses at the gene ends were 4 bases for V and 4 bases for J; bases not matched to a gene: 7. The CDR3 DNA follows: TGCGCCAGCAGCCAGGGACTAGCGGTTATTTACGAGCAGTACTTC. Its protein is CASSQGLAVIYEQYF.

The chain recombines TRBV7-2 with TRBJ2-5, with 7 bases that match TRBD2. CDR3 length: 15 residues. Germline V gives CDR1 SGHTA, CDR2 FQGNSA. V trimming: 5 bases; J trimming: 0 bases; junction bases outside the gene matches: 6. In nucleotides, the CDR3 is TGTGCCAGCAGCCCGACACTAGCGTACCAAGAGACCCAGTACTTC. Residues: CASSPTLAYQETQYF.

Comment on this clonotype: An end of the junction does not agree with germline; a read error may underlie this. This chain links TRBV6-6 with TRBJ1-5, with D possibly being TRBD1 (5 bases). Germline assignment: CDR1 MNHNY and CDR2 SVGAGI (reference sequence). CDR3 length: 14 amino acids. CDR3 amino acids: CACSGAFSNQPQHF. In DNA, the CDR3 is TGTGCCTGCAGTGGGGCCTTCAGCAATCAGCCCCAGCATTTT.

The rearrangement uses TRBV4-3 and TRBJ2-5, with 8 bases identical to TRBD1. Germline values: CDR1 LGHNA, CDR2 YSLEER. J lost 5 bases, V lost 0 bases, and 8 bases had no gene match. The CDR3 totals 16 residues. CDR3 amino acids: CASSQDQGAGGETQYF. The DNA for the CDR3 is TGCGCCAGCAGCCAAGACCAGGGGGCGGGCGGGGAGACCCAGTACTTC.

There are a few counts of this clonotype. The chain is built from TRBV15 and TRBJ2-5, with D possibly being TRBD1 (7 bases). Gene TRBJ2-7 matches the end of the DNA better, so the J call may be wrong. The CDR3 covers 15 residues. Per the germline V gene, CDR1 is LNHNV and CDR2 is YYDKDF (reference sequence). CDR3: CATSRDPAGGYEQYF. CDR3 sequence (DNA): TGTGCCACCAGCAGAGATCCGGCAGGGGGGTACGAGCAGTACTTC.

The CDR3 region is CASSPEGFNQPQHF. Written as DNA, the CDR3 is TGTGCCAGCAGTCCTGAGGGGTTCAATCAGCCCCAGCATTTT. V is TRBV28 and J is TRBJ1-5; weak D call: TRBD1 (5 bases). From germline, CDR1 is MDHEN and CDR2 SYDVKM. Trimming stripped 5 bases from V and 3 bases from J, with 11 bases between. The CDR3 is 14 residues long. The whole variable domain, remainder taken from reference TRBV28 and TRBJ1-5, is DVKVTQSSRYLVKRTGEKVFLECVQDMDHENMFWYRQDPGLGLRLIYFSYDVKMKEKGDIPEGYSVSREKKERFSLILESASTNQTSMYLCASSPEGFNQPQHFGDGTRLSIL.

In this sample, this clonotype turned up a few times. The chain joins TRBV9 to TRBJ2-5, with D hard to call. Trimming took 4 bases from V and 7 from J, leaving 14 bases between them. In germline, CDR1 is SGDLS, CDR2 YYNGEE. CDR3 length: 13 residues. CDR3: CASSTPVSGTQYF. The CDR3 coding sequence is TGTGCCAGCAGCACCCCGGTCTCGGGGACCCAGTACTTC.

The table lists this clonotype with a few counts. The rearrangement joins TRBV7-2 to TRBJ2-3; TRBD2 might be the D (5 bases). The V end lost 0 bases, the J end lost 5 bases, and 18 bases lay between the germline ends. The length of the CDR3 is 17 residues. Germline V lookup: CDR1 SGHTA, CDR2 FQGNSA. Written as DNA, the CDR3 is TGTGCCAGCAGCTTAGCGCTCCGGGGAGCACTCAGAGATACGCAGTATTTT. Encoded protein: CASSLALRGALRDTQYF.

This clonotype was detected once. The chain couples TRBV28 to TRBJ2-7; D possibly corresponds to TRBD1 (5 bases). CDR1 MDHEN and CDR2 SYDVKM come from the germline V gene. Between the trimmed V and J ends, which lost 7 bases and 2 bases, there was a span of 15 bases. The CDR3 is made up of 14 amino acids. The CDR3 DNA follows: TGTGCCAGCAAATGGGGCGGCAACACCTACGAGCAGTACTTC. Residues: CASKWGGNTYEQYF.

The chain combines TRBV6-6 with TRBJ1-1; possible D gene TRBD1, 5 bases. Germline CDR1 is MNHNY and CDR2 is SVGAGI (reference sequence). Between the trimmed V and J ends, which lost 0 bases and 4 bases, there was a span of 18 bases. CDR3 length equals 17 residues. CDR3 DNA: TGTGCCAGCAGTTACTCCCCTCAGGGTGGTCGTTTCACTGAAGCTTTCTTT. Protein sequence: CASSYSPQGGRFTEAFF.

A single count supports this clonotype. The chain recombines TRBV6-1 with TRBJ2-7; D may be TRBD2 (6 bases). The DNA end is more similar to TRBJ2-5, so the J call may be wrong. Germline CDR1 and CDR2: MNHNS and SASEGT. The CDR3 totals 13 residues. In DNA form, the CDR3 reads TGTGCCAGCAGTGGACTAGTAGCAGAGACCCAGTACTTC. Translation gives CASSGLVAETQYF.